This T cell receptor beta chain was retrieved from a study of neoadjuvant anti-PD-1 for oral cavity cancer. In the study overall: Non-progressing patients received a fourth nivolumab dose near day 43, then surgery on days 50-56.

Germline V gene lookup returns CDR1 MNHEY and CDR2 SMNVEV (reference sequence). The CDR3 is made up of 14 amino acids. V trimming: 2 bases; J trimming: 6 bases; junction bases outside the gene matches: 5. Comments on this clone: The target antigen is unknown.

Overall study results and limits: Pretreatment Treg/Th17 ratio correlated inversely with post-treatment tumor clonality.

These newly diagnosed stage II-IVA oral cavity squamous cell carcinoma patients had no prior systemic or radiation treatment. Clones were read by immunoSEQ multiplex PCR, and TCRdb kept only the in-frame ones, dropping some. This sample has tens of thousands of clones, with 65% to 80% found just once. This TCR was sampled from a person aged 35 to 85 with oral cavity squamous cell carcinoma. V is TRBV27 and J is TRBJ1-1; 8 bases are a match to TRBD1. Source: PBMCs, taken before nivolumab (anti-PD-1) treatment. The CDR3 DNA reads TGTGCCAGCAGTTTAGTGGACAGGGCGGCTGAAGCTTTCTTT. It codes for CASSLVDRAAEAFF.